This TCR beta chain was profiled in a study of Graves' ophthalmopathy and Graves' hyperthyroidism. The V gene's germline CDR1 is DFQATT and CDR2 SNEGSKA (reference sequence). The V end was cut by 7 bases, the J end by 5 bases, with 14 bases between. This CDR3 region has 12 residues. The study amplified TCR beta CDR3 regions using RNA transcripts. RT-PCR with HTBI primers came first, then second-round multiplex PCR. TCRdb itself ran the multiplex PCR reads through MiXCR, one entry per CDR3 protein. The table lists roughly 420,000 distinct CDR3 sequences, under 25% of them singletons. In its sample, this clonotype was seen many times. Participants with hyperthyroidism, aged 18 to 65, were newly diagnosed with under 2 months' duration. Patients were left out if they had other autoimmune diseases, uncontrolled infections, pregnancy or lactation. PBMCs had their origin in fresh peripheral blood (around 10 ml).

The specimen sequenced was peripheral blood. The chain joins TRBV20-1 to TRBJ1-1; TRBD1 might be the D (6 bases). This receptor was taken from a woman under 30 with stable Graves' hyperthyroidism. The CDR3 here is CSERGGATEAFF. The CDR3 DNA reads TGCAGTGAGAGGGGGGGAGCGACTGAAGCTTTCTTT.